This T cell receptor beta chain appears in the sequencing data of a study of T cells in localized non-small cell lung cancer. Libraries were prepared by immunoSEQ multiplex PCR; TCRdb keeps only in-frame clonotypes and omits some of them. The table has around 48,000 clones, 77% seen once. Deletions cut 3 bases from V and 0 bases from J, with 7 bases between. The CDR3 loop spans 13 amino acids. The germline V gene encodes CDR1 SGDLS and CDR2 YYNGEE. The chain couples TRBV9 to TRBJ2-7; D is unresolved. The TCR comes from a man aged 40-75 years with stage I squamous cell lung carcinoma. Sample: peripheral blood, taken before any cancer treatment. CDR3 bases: TGTGCCAGCAGCGAAGAGGACTCCTACGAGCAGTACTTC. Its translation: CASSEEDSYEQYF.